This T cell receptor beta chain was recorded in a study of blood T cell repertoires in COVID-19. In terms of age and location, participants ranged from about 18 to 95 years and lived in under 30 US areas. Donors were grouped by their self-reported clinical history. The CDR3 sequence is 18 residues long. V was pared by 0 bases and J by 0 bases, with 19 bases between. Germline assignment: CDR1 SGHKS and CDR2 YYEKEE (reference sequence). Under the authors' procedure: Estimation of nucleated cell counts was performed using reference gene primer amplification. TCRdb's table, derived via immunoSEQ multiplex PCR, lists solely in-frame clones and lacks some. V, J and clone size are taken as reported in that table, and D and trimming were inferred from the DNA itself. The table records approximately 250,000 clones, 70% to 90% of them present only once.

This sequence joins TRBV5-5 and TRBJ2-7; weak D call: TRBD1 (5 bases). This receptor was obtained from a woman between 40 and 55 years old with acute COVID-19. The sample taken for sequencing was PBMCs or T cells enriched from blood (not recorded which). The CDR3 coding sequence is TGTGCCAGCAGCTTGGCCCATCTAGGCGACAGAAGCTCCTACGAGCAGTACGTC. Protein product: CASSLAHLGDRSSYEQYV.